Presented here are 10 T cell receptor beta chains from one specimen sequenced in a study of preoperative IRX-2 immunotherapy in early breast cancer. Produced via immunoSEQ multiplex PCR; TCRdb's table is partial and in-frame only. The profile shows about 43,000 clones, approximately 94% of them singletons. As for treatment: preoperative locoregional IRX-2 cytokine immunotherapy. The specimen comprised tumor tissue, sampled after IRX-2 immunotherapy. All receptors derive from a human donor with breast cancer.

The gene calls are TRBV7-2 and TRBJ2-1; the match to TRBD2 covers 8 bases. V trimming: 5 bases; J trimming: 12 bases; junction bases outside the gene matches: 9. This CDR3 has 13 residues. CDR1 is SGHTA and CDR2 is FQGNSA in the germline V gene. The CDR3 bases are TGTGCCAGCAGCCCACCAGGGACTAGGGGGCAGTTCTTC. As protein: CASSPPGTRGQFF.

The rearrangement uses TRBV11-2 and TRBJ1-6; D is ambiguous. The CDR3 runs 17 residues. V shed 0 bases and J shed 3 bases, with 12 bases lying between them. Germline CDR1 is SGHAT and CDR2 is FQNNGV. The CDR3 bases are TGTGCCAGCAGCTTAGATTCGGGGATGGGCTATAATTCACCCCTCCACTTT. Its translation is CASSLDSGMGYNSPLHF.

The CDR3 nucleotides read TGTGCCACCTGGACAGACACCGGGGAGCTGTTTTTT. It translates to CATWTDTGELFF. This chain uses TRBV27 with TRBJ2-2, with D possibly TRBD1 on 6 matching bases. Trimming removed 10 bases at V and 3 bases at J, with 9 bases between. The germline V gene encodes CDR1 MNHEY and CDR2 SMNVEV (reference sequence). This CDR3 has 12 amino acids.

The genes are TRBV6-6 and TRBJ1-5, with a tentative D call TRBD1 (6 bases). CDR3 length equals 12 residues. Trimming stripped 2 bases from V and 9 bases from J, with 8 bases between. The V gene's germline CDR1 is MNHNY and CDR2 SVGAGI (reference sequence). The CDR3 sequence is CASSYEGGPQHF. CDR3 in DNA: TGTGCCAGCAGTTACGAAGGGGGGCCCCAGCATTTT.

The rearrangement links TRBV5-4 to TRBJ2-1; D is uncertain. The CDR3 runs to 12 residues. V shed 4 bases and J shed 5 bases, with 7 bases lying between them. Germline values: CDR1 SGHNT, CDR2 YYREEE (reference sequence). The CDR3 DNA reads as TGTGCCAGCAGCCCGCTCGACAATGAGCAGTTCTTC. Its protein is CASSPLDNEQFF.

The rearrangement uses TRBV5-1 and TRBJ2-5; D possibly corresponds to TRBD2 (5 bases). V was trimmed by 5 bases and J by 4 bases, leaving 9 bases between them. Per the germline V gene, CDR1 is SGHRS and CDR2 is YFSETQ. The CDR3 consists of 12 residues. The CDR3 DNA follows: TGCGCCAGCAGGTATGAGGGAGAGACCCAGTACTTC. As protein: CASRYEGETQYF.

The gene calls are TRBV18 and TRBJ2-2; D uncertain. Per the germline V gene, CDR1 is KGHSH and CDR2 is LQKENI. Trimming removed 1 base from V and 7 bases from J, with 4 bases in between. This CDR3 is 12 amino acids long. The CDR3 spells CASSPQGGELFF. The CDR3 region has the DNA TGTGCCAGCTCACCACAGGGCGGGGAGCTGTTTTTT.

The gene calls are TRBV30 and TRBJ1-6, with D unclear. There are 16 residues in the CDR3. V was trimmed by 0 bases and J by 10 bases, leaving 19 bases between them. Germline loops: CDR1 GTSNPN, CDR2 SVGIG (reference sequence). The CDR3 loop reads CAWSVRLYKVGSPLHF. Here the CDR3 DNA reads TGTGCCTGGAGTGTACGGTTGTATAAGGTGGGATCACCCCTCCACTTT.

The gene calls are TRBV9 and TRBJ2-4; D gene uncertain. Trimming pared 2 bases from V and 3 bases from J, leaving 9 bases between. The CDR3 runs 14 residues. Germline V lookup: CDR1 SGDLS, CDR2 YYNGEE. The CDR3 protein is CASSVGSIKNIQYF. Here the CDR3 DNA reads TGTGCCAGCAGCGTTGGTAGCATCAAAAACATTCAGTACTTC.

CDR3: CASSYSGRVMMYTF. CDR3 nucleotides: TGTGCCAGCAGTTACTCCGGCAGGGTAATGATGTACACCTTC. This chain joins TRBV6-5 and TRBJ1-2; weak D call: TRBD1 (5 bases). CDR1 is MNHEY and CDR2 is SVGAGI in the germline V gene. Trimming removed 0 bases at V and 11 bases at J, with 16 bases between. The CDR3 is made up of 14 amino acids.